This TCR beta chain emerged from a study of T cells in localized non-small cell lung cancer. Study-wide results and limits: Longer overall survival associated with higher blood T cell density; shorter survival with higher adjacent-lung clonality.

Profiling relied on immunoSEQ multiplex PCR, and the TCRdb table lists in-frame clones only, not all of them. The table shows approximately 23,000 clones, with 70% to 90% occurring only once. This clone has more than one count but fewer than ten. As yet, its antigen is unknown. CDR3 length equals 14 residues. The V end lost 7 bases, the J end lost 7 bases, and 19 bases lay between the germline ends. The sequence was collected from a male donor aged 60 or over with stage I lung adenocarcinoma. Sample: peripheral blood, taken before any cancer treatment. This chain connects TRBV23-1 to TRBJ2-5, with D perhaps matching TRBD2 (6 bases). TRBV23-1 is sorted into the ORF group, with uncertain function. CDR3 DNA: TGCGCCAGCACCGCGGGGCTTACAAATGGGACCCAGTACTTC. Its translation is CASTAGLTNGTQYF.